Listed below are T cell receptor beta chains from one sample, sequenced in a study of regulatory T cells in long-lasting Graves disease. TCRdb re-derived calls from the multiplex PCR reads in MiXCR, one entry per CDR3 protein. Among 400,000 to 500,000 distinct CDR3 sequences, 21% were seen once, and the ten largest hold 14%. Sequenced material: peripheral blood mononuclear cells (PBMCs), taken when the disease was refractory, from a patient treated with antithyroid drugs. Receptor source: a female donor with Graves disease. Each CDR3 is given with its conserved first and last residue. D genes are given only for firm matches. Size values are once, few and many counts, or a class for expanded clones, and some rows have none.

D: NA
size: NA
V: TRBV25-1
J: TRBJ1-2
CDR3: CASSEFSAGRYQNTF
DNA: TGTGCCAGCAGTGAATTTTCGGCAGGGAGATACCAGAACACCTTC

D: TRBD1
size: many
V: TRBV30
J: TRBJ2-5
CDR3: CAWSVGQGVGVTQYF
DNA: TGTGCCTGGAGTGTAGGGCAGGGGGTAGGTGTGACCCAGTACTTC

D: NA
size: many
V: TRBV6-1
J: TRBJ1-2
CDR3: CASREGPGAGYTF
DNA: TGTGCCAGCAGAGAGGGACCGGGGGCGGGCTACACCTTC

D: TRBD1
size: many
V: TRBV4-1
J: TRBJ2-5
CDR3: CASSRPRDRTTLGTQYF
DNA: TGCGCCAGCAGCCGACCCCGGGACAGGACTACACTTGGGACCCAGTACTTC

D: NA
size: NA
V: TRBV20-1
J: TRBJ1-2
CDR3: CNPSGDPGVHGYTF
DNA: TGCAACCCCTCCGGTGATCCAGGGGTTCATGGCTACACCTTC

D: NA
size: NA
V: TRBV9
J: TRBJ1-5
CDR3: CASSPTGSGQPQHF
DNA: TGTGCCAGCAGCCCCACAGGGTCAGGACAGCCCCAGCATTTT

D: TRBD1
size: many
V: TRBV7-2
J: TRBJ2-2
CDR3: CASSGQGASTGELFF
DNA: TGTGCCAGCAGCGGACAGGGGGCATCTACCGGGGAGCTGTTTTTT

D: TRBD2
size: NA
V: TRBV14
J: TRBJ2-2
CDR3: CASSVRLLAGGSTGELFF
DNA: TGTGCCAGCAGCGTACGGCTCCTAGCGGGAGGTAGCACCGGGGAGCTGTTTTTT

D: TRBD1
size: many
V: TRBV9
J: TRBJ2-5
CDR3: CASSVEGGTGVETQYF
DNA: TGTGCCAGCAGCGTAGAAGGAGGGACAGGGGTAGAGACCCAGTACTTC

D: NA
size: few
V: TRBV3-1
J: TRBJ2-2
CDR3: CASSQGGIGELFF
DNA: TGTGCCAGCAGCCAAGGCGGGATCGGGGAGCTGTTTTTT

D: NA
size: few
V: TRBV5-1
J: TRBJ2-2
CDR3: CASSLDPGGELFF
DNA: TGCGCCAGCAGCTTGGATCCTGGCGGGGAGCTGTTTTTT

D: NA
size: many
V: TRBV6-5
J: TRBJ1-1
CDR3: CASSYMVNTEAFF
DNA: TGTGCCAGCAGTTACATGGTGAACACTGAAGCTTTCTTT

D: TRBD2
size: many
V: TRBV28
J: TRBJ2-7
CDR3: CASTTSGRGEQYF
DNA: TGTGCCAGCACAACTAGCGGGAGAGGCGAGCAGTACTTC

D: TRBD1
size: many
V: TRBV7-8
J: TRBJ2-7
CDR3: CASSPTGGWYEQYF
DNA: TGTGCCAGCAGCCCCACAGGGGGCTGGTACGAGCAGTACTTC

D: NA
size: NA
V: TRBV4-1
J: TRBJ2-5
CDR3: CASSQRGAIQETQYF
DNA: TGCGCCAGCAGCCAAAGAGGAGCGATACAAGAGACCCAGTACTTC

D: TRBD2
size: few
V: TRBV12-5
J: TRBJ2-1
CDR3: CASGGKAGTSGNNEQFF
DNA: TGTGCTAGTGGCGGGAAAGCCGGGACTAGCGGTAACAATGAGCAGTTCTTC

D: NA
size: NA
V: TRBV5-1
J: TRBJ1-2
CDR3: CASSPRVREGYTF
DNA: TGCGCCAGCAGCCCCCGGGTGCGTGAAGGCTACACCTTC

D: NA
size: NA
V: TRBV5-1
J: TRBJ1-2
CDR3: CASTDTGMGAGYTF
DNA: TGCGCCAGCACGGATACAGGGATGGGAGCTGGCTACACCTTC

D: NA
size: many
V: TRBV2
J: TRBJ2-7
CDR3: CASRTSSYEQYF
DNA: TGTGCCAGCAGAACTAGTTCCTACGAGCAGTACTTC

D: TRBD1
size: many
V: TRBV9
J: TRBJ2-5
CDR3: CASSLTGEQETQYF
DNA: TGTGCCAGCAGCTTGACAGGGGAACAAGAGACCCAGTACTTC

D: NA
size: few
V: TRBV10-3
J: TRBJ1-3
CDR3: CATRGGPGNTIYF
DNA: TGTGCCACCCGAGGGGGGCCTGGAAACACCATATATTTT

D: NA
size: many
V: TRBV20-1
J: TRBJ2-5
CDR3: CSAREVSGPGTQYF
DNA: TGCAGTGCTAGAGAAGTCAGCGGCCCAGGGACCCAGTACTTC

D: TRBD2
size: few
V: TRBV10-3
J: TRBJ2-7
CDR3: CAISEGTSGTYEQYF
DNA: TGTGCCATCAGTGAGGGGACTAGCGGGACCTACGAGCAGTACTTC

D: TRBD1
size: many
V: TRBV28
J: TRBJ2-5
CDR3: CASSARGQETQYF
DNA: TGTGCCAGCAGTGCCAGGGGGCAAGAGACCCAGTACTTC

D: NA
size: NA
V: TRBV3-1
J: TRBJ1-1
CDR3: CASSLGGLVEAFF
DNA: TGTGCCAGCAGCCTAGGGGGTCTGGTAGAAGCTTTCTTT

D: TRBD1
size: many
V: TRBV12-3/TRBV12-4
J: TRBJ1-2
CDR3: CASRQGDYGYTF
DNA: TGTGCCAGCAGACAGGGGGACTATGGCTACACCTTC

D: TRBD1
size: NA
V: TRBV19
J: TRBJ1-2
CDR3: CASSSGTGASYGYTF
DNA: TGTGCCAGTAGTAGCGGGACAGGGGCATCCTATGGCTACACCTTC

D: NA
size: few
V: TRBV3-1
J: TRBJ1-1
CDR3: CASSQDPVTEAFF
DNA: TGTGCCAGCAGCCAGGACCCTGTCACTGAAGCTTTCTTT

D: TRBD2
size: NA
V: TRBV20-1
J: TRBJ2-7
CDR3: CSASILPGLAGEYEQYF
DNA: TGCAGTGCTAGCATACTCCCGGGACTAGCGGGAGAATACGAGCAGTACTTC

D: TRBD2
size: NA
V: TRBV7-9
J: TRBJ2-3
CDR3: CASSLALAGVTDTQYF
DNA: TGTGCCAGCAGCTTAGCTCTAGCGGGAGTGACTGATACGCAGTATTTT

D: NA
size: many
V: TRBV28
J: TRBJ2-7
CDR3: CASRKRLGTTYEQYF
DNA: TGTGCCAGCAGAAAAAGACTCGGGACAACCTACGAGCAGTACTTC

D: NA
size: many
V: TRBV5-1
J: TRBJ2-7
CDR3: CASSLESGRGYEQYF
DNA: TGCGCCAGCAGCTTGGAGTCCGGCAGGGGCTACGAGCAGTACTTC

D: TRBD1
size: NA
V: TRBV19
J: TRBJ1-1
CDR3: CASSMSTGGPEAFF
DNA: TGTGCCAGTAGTATGAGCACAGGGGGCCCTGAAGCTTTCTTT

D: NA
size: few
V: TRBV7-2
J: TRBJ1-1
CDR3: CASSLGQIPTQNTEAFF
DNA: TGTGCCAGCAGCTTAGGGCAAATTCCCACACAGAACACTGAAGCTTTCTTT

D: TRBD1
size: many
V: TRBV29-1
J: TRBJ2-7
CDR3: CSVGQGGSYEQYF
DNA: TGCAGCGTCGGACAGGGTGGATCCTACGAGCAGTACTTC

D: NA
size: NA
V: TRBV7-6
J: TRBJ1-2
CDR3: CASSFLKGDFYGYTF
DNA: TGTGCCAGCAGCTTTTTAAAGGGCGACTTCTATGGCTACACCTTC

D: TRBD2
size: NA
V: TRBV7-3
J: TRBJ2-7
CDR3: CASSLFALGCRFRAGILYEQYF
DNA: TGTGCCAGCAGCTTATTTGCTTTGGGTTGTCGTTTTCGAGCGGGAATCTTATACGAGCAGTACTTC

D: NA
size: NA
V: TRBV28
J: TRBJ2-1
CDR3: CASSLPLPRGVNEQFF
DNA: TGTGCCAGCAGTTTACCCCTCCCGCGGGGTGTCAATGAGCAGTTCTTC

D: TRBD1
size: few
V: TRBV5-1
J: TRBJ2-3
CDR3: CASSLDRGRLPSTDTQYF
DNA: TGCGCCAGCAGCTTGGACAGGGGGAGACTGCCTAGCACAGATACGCAGTATTTT

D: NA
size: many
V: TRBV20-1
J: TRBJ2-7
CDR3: CSARVGREQYF
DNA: TGCAGTGCTAGAGTAGGGAGGGAGCAGTACTTC

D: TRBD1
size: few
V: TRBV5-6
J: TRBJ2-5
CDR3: CASSLRQGTETQYF
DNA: TGTGCCAGCAGTTTACGACAGGGGACGGAGACCCAGTACTTC

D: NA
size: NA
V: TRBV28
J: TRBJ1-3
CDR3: CASSGGATGGNTIYF
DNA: TGTGCCAGCAGTGGGGGGGCCACTGGAGGAAACACCATATATTTT

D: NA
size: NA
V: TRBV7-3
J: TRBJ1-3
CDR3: CASSFGRGRNTIYF
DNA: TGTGCCAGCAGCTTCGGCAGGGGTAGAAACACCATATATTTT

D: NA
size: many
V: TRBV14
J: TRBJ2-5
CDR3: CASSQDWGTGMKTQYF
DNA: TGTGCCAGCAGCCAAGACTGGGGAACAGGGATGAAGACCCAGTACTTC

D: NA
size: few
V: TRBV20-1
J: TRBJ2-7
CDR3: CSARVLGDGEQYF
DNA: TGCAGTGCTAGAGTCTTAGGGGACGGCGAGCAGTACTTC

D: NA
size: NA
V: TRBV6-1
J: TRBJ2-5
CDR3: CASVVGQGSTQYF
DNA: TGTGCCAGCGTCGTCGGGCAGGGATCGACCCAGTACTTC